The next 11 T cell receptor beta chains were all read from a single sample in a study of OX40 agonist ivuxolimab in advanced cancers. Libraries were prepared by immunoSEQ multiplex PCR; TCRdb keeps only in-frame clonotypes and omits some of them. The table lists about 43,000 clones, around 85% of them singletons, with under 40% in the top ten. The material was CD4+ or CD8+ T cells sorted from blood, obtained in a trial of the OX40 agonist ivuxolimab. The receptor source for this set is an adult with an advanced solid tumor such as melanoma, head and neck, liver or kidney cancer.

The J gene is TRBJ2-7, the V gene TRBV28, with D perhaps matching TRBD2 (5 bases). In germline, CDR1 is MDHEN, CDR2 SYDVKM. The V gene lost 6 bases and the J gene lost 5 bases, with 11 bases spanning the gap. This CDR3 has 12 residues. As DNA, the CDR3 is TGTGCCAGCAGCCTAGGAGGAGACGAGCAGTACTTC. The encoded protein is CASSLGGDEQYF.

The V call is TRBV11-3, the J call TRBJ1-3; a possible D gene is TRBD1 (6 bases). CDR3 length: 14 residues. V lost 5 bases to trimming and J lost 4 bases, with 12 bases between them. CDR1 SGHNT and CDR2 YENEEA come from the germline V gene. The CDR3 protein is CASSKTGFGNTIYF. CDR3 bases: TGTGCCAGCAGCAAAACAGGGTTCGGAAACACCATATATTTT.

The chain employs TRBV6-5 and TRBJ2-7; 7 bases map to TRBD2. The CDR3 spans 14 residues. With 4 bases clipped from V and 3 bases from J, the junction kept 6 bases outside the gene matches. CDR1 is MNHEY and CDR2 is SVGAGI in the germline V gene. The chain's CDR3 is CASSSTSINYEQYF. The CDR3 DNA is TGTGCCAGCAGTTCGACTAGCATTAACTACGAGCAGTACTTC.

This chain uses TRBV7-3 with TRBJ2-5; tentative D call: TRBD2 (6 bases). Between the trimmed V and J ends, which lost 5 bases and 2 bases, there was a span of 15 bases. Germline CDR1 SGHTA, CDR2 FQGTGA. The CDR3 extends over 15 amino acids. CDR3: CASSPWAGRQETQYF. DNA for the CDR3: TGTGCCAGCAGCCCATGGGCAGGGAGGCAAGAGACCCAGTACTTC.

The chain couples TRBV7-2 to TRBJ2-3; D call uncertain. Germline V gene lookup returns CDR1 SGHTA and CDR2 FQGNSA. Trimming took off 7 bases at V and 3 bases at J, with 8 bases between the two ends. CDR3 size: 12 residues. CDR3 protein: CASNEVTDTQYF. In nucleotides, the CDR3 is TGTGCCAGCAACGAAGTAACAGATACGCAGTATTTT.

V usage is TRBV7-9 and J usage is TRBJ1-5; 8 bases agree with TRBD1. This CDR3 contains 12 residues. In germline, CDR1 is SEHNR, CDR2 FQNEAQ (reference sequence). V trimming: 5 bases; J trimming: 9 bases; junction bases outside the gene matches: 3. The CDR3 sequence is CASSRDRMPQHF. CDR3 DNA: TGTGCCAGCAGCCGGGACAGGATGCCCCAGCATTTT.

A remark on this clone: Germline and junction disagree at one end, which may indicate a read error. Here the CDR3 reads CSVEVGSADTQYF. The CDR3 DNA follows: TGCAGCGTGGAAGTGGGAAGCGCAGATACGCAGTATTTT. V gene TRBV29-1 combines with J gene TRBJ2-3, with D hard to call. CDR1 and CDR2 (germline): SQVTM, ANQGSEA. The CDR3 is 13 residues long.

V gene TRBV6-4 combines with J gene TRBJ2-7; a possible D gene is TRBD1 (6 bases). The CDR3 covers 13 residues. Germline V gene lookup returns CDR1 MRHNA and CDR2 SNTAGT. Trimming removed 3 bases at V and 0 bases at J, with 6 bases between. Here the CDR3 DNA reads TGTGCCAGCAGTGAGGGACACTCCTACGAGCAGTACTTC. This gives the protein CASSEGHSYEQYF.

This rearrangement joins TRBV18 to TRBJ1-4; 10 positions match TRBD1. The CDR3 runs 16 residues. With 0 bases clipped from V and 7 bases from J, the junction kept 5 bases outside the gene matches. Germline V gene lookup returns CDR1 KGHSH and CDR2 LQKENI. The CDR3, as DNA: TGTGCCAGCTCACCACCGTGGACAGGGGGTGGTGAAAAACTGTTTTTT. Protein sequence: CASSPPWTGGGEKLFF.

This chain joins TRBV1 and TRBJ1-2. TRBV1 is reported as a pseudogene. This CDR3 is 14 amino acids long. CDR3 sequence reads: CTSSQPGRNYGYTF. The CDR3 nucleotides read TGCACCAGCAGCCAGCCGGGACGCAACTATGGCTACACCTTC.

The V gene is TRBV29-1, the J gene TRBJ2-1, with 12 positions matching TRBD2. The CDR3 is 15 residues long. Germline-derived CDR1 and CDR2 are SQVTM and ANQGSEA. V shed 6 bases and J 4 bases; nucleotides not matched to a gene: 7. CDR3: CSVRTSGTKYNEQFF. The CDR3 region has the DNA TGCAGCGTGCGGACTAGCGGGACAAAATACAATGAGCAGTTCTTC.